At least ten counts were recorded for the clone carrying this T cell receptor (beta chain). MiXCR, run by TCRdb on the reads, gives a single entry per CDR3 protein. The table records 740,000 or so distinct CDR3 sequences, under 40% of them present only once. This record belongs to a study of T cell repertoires in cytomegalovirus infection. CDR3 length: 17 residues. The ends lost 5 bases at V and 0 bases at J; junction bases unmatched: 6. Germline CDR1 MDHEN, CDR2 SYDVKM. The J gene is TRBJ2-2, the V gene TRBV28; 10 bases line up with TRBD1. The sequenced sample was PBMCs. This sequence was found in a human donor in good health (CMV status not recorded). Some clones in this sample may be carry-over from other donors' samples. The CDR3 loop reads CASSRGTGATNTGELFF. CDR3 coding DNA: TGTGCCAGCAGTCGCGGGACAGGGGCCACGAACACCGGGGAGCTGTTTTTT.